The source of this TCR beta chain is a study of shared clonotypes between healthy human individuals. About the study: A couple of women and three men aged 18 to 49 made up the donors.

Naive CD8 cells lacked CD45RO and underwent positive selection for CCR7, leaving out terminally differentiated effector memory CD45RA+ cells. Each of the donors was a healthy adult who was HIV-negative and had not had a recent acute infection or vaccination. Sorted-subset replicate PCRs used around 200 ng DNA, some 30,000 T cell genomes. The method was immunoSEQ multiplex PCR; TCRdb's version includes in-frame clones alone and lacks a portion of them. The data hold hundreds of thousands of clones, with about 95% observed a single time. Germline CDR1 reads LNHNV; CDR2 reads YYDKDF (reference sequence). Trimming stripped 1 base from V and 4 bases from J, with 14 bases between. This CDR3 has 15 residues.

This receptor was obtained from a woman in her 30s in good health. The V and J genes are TRBV15 and TRBJ2-7, with D uncertain. Sequencing input: naive CD8+ T cells sorted from blood. The CDR3 bases are TGTGCCACCAGCAGAGTATCCGCAGGAGTTTACGAGCAGTACTTC. Translating gives CATSRVSAGVYEQYF.